This TCR beta chain comes out of a study of blood T cell repertoires in COVID-19. Study-level background: Some COVID-19 samples were acute and others convalescent; all came from the United States, Italy and Spain. Sources were T cells, B-cell-depleted T cells, or PBMCs; the material itself was cDNA or gDNA.

CDR1 is GTSNPN and CDR2 is SVGIG in the germline V gene (reference sequence). V gave up 0 bases and J gave up 11 bases, with 14 bases separating them. The CDR3 has 13 amino acids. In the original processing: Estimation of nucleated cell counts relied on the amplification of reference gene primers. Libraries were prepared by immunoSEQ multiplex PCR; TCRdb keeps only in-frame clonotypes and omits some of them. Clonal size and the V and J genes are those of that table, whereas D and trimming came from the DNA. The table records approximately 70,000 clones, 80% of them present only once. Sequenced: peripheral blood. This TCR came from a man between 65 and 85 years old who had recovered from COVID-19. This rearrangement joins TRBV30 to TRBJ1-5; no clear D. CDR3 bases: TGTGCCTGGAGTGTAGGACCTATCGGGGCCCAGCATTTT. It encodes CAWSVGPIGAQHF.